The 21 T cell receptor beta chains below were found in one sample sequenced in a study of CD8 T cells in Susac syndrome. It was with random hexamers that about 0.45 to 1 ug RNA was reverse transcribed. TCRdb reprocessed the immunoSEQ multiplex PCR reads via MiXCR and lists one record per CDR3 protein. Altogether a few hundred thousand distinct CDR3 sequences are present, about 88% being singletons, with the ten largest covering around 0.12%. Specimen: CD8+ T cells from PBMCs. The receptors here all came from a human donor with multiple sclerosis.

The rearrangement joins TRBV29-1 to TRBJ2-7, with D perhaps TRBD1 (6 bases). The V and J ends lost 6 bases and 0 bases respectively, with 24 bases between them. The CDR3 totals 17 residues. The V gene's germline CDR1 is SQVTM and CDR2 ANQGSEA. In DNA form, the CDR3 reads TGCAGCGTAATAGGGGACCAGCCGGGACACAGCTCCTACGAGCAGTACTTC. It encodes CSVIGDQPGHSSYEQYF.

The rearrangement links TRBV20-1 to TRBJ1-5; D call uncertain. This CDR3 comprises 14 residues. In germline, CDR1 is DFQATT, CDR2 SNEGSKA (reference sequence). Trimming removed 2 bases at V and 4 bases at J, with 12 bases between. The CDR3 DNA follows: TGCAGTGCTAGACCGACGGCAGAGAATCAGCCCCAGCATTTT. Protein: CSARPTAENQPQHF.

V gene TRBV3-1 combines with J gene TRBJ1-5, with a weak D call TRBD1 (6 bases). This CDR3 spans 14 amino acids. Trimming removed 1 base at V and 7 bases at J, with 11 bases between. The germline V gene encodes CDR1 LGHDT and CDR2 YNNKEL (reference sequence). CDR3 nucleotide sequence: TGTGCCAGCAGCCAAGTTTCAGGGGCCCAGCCCCAGCATTTT. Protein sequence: CASSQVSGAQPQHF.

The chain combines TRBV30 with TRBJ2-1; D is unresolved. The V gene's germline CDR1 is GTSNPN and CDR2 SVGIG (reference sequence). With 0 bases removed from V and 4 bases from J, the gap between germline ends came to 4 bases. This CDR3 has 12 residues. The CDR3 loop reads CAWSVAYNEQFF. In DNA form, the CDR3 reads TGTGCCTGGAGTGTGGCTTACAATGAGCAGTTCTTC.

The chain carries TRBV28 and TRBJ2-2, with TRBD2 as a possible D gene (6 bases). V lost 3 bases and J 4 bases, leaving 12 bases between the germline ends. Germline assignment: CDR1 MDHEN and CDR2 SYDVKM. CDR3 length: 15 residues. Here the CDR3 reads CASSFGRGGTGELFF. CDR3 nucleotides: TGTGCCAGCAGTTTCGGGCGGGGCGGCACCGGGGAGCTGTTTTTT.

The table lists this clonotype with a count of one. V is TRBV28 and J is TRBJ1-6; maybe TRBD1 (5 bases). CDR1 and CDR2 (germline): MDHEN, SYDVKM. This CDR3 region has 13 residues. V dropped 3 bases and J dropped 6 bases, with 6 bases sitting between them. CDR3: CASSLRGNSPLHF. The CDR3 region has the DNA TGTGCCAGCAGTTTGAGGGGTAATTCACCCCTCCACTTT.

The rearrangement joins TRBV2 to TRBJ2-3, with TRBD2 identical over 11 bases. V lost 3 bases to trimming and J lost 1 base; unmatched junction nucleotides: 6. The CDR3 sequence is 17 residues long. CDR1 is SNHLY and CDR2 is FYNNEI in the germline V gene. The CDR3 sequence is CASSESTSGKGTDTQYF. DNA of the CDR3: TGTGCCAGCAGTGAGTCGACTAGCGGGAAGGGCACAGATACGCAGTATTTT.

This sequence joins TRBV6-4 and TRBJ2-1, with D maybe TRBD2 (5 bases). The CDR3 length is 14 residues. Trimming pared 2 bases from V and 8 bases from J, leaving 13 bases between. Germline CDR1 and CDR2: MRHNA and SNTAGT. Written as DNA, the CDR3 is TGTGCCAGCAGTGACGGTAGCGAGGTCCATGAGCAGTTCTTC. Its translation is CASSDGSEVHEQFF.

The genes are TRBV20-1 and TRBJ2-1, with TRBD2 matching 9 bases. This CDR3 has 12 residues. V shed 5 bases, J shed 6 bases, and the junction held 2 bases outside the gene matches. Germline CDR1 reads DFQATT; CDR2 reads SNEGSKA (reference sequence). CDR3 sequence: CSAQTSGNEQFF. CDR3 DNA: TGCAGTGCTCAGACTAGCGGCAATGAGCAGTTCTTC.

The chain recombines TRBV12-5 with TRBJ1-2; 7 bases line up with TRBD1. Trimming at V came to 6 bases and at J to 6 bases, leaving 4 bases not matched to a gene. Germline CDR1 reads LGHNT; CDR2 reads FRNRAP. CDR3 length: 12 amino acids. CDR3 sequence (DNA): TGTGCTAGTGGCTCCGGGACAGATGGCTACACCTTC. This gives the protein CASGSGTDGYTF.

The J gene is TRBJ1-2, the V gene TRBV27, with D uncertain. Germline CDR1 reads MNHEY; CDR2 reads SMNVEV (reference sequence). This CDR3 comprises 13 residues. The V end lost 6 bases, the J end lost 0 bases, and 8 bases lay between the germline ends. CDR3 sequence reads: CASSLGTNYGYTF. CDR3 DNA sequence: TGTGCCAGCAGCCTGGGGACTAACTATGGCTACACCTTC.

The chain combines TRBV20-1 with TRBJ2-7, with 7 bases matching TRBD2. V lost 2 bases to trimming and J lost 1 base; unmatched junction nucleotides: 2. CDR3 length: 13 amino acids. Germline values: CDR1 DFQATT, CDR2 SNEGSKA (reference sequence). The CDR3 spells CSARSRESYEQYF. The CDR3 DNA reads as TGCAGTGCTAGATCGCGGGAGTCCTACGAGCAGTACTTC.

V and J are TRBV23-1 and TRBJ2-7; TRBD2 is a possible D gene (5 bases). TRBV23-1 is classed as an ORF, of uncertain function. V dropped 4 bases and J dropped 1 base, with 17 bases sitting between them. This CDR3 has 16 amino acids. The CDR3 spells CASSPVRWERSYEQYF. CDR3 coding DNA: TGCGCCAGCAGTCCCGTGAGGTGGGAGCGGTCCTACGAGCAGTACTTC.

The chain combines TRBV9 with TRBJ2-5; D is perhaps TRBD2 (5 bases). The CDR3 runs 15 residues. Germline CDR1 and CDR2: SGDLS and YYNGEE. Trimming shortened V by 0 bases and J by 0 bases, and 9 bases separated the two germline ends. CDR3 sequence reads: CASSVDPADQETQYF. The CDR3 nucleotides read TGTGCCAGCAGCGTAGACCCAGCGGACCAAGAGACCCAGTACTTC. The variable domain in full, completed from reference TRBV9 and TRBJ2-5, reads DSGVTQTPKHLITATGQRVTLRCSPRSGDLSVYWYQQSLDQGLQFLIQYYNGEERAKGNILERFSAQQFPDLHSELNLSSLELGDSALYFCASSVDPADQETQYFGPGTRLLVL.

CDR3 DNA: TGTGCCAGCAGCTTCACCCCGACACTCCCCACGCCAGATACGCAGTATTTT. Translating gives CASSFTPTLPTPDTQYF. The rearrangement uses TRBV5-4 and TRBJ2-3; D is uncertain. This CDR3 is built from 17 residues. V was clipped by 2 bases and J by 4 bases, with 20 bases between them. Germline V gives CDR1 SGHNT, CDR2 YYREEE (reference sequence). Complete variable domain (other parts from reference TRBV5-4 and TRBJ2-3): ETGVTQSPTHLIKTRGQQVTLRCSSQSGHNTVSWYQQALGQGPQFIFQYYREEENGRGNFPPRFSGLQFPNYSSELNVNALELDDSALYLCASSFTPTLPTPDTQYFGPGTRLTVL.

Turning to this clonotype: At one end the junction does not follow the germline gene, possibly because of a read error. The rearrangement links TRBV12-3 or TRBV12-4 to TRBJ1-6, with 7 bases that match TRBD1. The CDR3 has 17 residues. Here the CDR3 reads CASSRSGTERRNSPLHF. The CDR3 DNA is TGTGCCAGCAGTCGTAGTGGGACAGAGAGGAGGAATTCACCCCTCCATTTT.

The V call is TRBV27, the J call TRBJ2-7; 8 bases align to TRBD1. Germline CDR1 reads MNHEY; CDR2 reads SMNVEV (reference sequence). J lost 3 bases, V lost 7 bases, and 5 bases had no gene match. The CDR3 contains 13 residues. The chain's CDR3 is CASTGQGIYEQYF. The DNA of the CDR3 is TGTGCCAGCACCGGACAGGGTATCTACGAGCAGTACTTC.

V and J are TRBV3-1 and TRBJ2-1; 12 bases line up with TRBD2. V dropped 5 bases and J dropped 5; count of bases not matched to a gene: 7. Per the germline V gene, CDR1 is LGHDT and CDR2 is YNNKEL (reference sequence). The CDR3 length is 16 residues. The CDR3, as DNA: TGTGCCAGCAGCTATGGACTAGCGGGACACAACAATGAGCAGTTCTTC. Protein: CASSYGLAGHNNEQFF.

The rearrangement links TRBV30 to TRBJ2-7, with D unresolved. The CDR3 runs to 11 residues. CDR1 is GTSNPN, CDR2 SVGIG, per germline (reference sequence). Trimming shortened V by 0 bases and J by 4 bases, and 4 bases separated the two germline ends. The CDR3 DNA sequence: TGTGCCTGGAGTGTAGGTTACGAGCAGTACTTC. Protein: CAWSVGYEQYF.

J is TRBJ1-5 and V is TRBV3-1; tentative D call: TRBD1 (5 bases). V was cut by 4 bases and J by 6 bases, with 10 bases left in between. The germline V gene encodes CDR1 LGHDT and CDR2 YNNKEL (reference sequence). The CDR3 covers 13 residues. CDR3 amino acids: CASSRGGTQPQHF. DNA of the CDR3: TGTGCCAGCAGCCGGGGTGGGACTCAGCCCCAGCATTTT.

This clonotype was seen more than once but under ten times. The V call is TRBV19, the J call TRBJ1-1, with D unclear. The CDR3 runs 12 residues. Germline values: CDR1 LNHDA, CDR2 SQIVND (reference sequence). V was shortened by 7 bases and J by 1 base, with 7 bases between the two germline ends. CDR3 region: CASTPGNTEAFF. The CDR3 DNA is TGTGCCAGTACTCCAGGGAACACTGAAGCTTTCTTT. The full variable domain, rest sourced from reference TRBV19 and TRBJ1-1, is DGGITQSPKYLFRKEGQNVTLSCEQNLNHDAMYWYRQDPGQGLRLIYYSQIVNDFQKGDIAEGYSVSREKKESFPLTVTSAQKNPTAFYLCASTPGNTEAFFGQGTRLTVV.